These 21 T cell receptor beta chains came from one sample sequenced in a study of cytomegalovirus exposure and HLA in healthy donors. PCR was performed using 60 Vbeta and 13 Jbeta primers. Assay used: immunoSEQ multiplex PCR; TCRdb lists only in-frame clones, some missing. The sample records 150,000 to 200,000 clones, roughly four fifths being singletons. The sequencing sample was made of PBMCs. These receptor sequences come from a man between 18 and 35 years old in good health and CMV-seronegative.

The V call is TRBV18, the J call TRBJ2-5; unclear D gene. The CDR3 sequence is 15 residues long. V was cut by 2 bases and J by 4 bases, with 14 bases left in between. In germline, CDR1 is KGHSH, CDR2 LQKENI. The CDR3 loop is CASSPGSPPGETQYF. CDR3 bases: TGTGCCAGCTCACCAGGGTCTCCCCCGGGAGAGACCCAGTACTTC.

The chain has TRBV29-1 and TRBJ2-5, with D perhaps TRBD1 (5 bases). The length of the CDR3 is 14 residues. The ends were cut back, 6 bases at V and 4 bases at J, with 18 bases in the middle. CDR1 is SQVTM, CDR2 ANQGSEA, per germline. CDR3 sequence (DNA): TGCAGCGTATGGACATCCGTAAGGGGAGAGACCCAGTACTTC. Residues: CSVWTSVRGETQYF.

The chain joins TRBV28 to TRBJ2-1, with 10 bases lining up with TRBD1. The CDR3 runs to 14 residues. V trimming: 7 bases; J trimming: 8 bases; junction bases outside the gene matches: 8. Germline assignment: CDR1 MDHEN and CDR2 SYDVKM. DNA for the CDR3: TGTGCCAGCAATAGGGACAGGGGTTACGATGAGCAGTTCTTC. It codes for CASNRDRGYDEQFF. The whole variable domain, filled in from reference TRBV28 and TRBJ2-1, reads DVKVTQSSRYLVKRTGEKVFLECVQDMDHENMFWYRQDPGLGLRLIYFSYDVKMKEKGDIPEGYSVSREKKERFSLILESASTNQTSMYLCASNRDRGYDEQFFGPGTRLTVL.

The CDR3: CASSLGTGGDYEQYF. CDR3 bases: TGCGCCAGCAGCTTGGGGACAGGCGGAGACTACGAGCAGTACTTC. The chain joins TRBV5-1 to TRBJ2-7; 7 nucleotides match TRBD1. Germline V CDR1 and CDR2: SGHRS, YFSETQ. The V gene end was trimmed by 0 bases and the J gene end by 3 bases; junction bases not matched to a gene: 6. There are 15 residues in the CDR3.

The V and J genes are TRBV5-4 and TRBJ2-3; TRBD1 might be the D (6 bases). There are 17 residues in the CDR3. Germline V gives CDR1 SGHNT, CDR2 YYREEE (reference sequence). The V and J ends lost 4 bases and 2 bases respectively, with 20 bases between them. CDR3 in amino acids: CASSRKDSAPITDTQYF. For the CDR3, the DNA is TGTGCCAGCAGCAGAAAGGACAGTGCCCCAATCACAGATACGCAGTATTTT.

The chain joins TRBV28 to TRBJ1-6, with a weak D call TRBD1 (5 bases). The CDR3 totals 14 residues. Trimming took off 6 bases at V and 6 bases at J, with 12 bases between the two ends. Germline loops: CDR1 MDHEN, CDR2 SYDVKM. For the CDR3, the DNA is TGTGCCAGCAGGGCGGGGACCATTAATTCACCCCTCCACTTT. Translation: CASRAGTINSPLHF.

The gene calls are TRBV6-6 and TRBJ1-2; 7 nucleotides match TRBD1. The V gene end was trimmed by 4 bases and the J gene end by 6 bases; junction bases not matched to a gene: 8. The length of the CDR3 is 14 residues. In germline, CDR1 is MNHNY, CDR2 SVGAGI (reference sequence). DNA of the CDR3: TGTGCCAGCAGTTTTACCCGGGACAGTGATGGCTACACCTTC. Translation gives CASSFTRDSDGYTF.

CDR3 region: CASSLPSSGEADTQYF. The CDR3 DNA follows: TGCGCCAGCAGCTTGCCGTCTAGCGGGGAAGCTGATACGCAGTATTTT. The chain couples TRBV5-1 to TRBJ2-3, with 9 nucleotides matching TRBD2. With 1 base clipped from V and 6 bases from J, the junction kept 9 bases outside the gene matches. From germline, CDR1 is SGHRS and CDR2 YFSETQ. There are 16 residues in the CDR3.

The genes are TRBV30 and TRBJ2-5; TRBD2 agrees at 14 bases. Germline-derived CDR1 and CDR2 are GTSNPN and SVGIG (reference sequence). Trimming at V came to 0 bases and at J to 1 base, leaving 4 bases not matched to a gene. The CDR3 is 17 residues long. In nucleotides, the CDR3 is TGTGCCTGGAGTGTAGGACTAGCGGGAGGCCCCCAAGAGACCCAGTACTTC. Translating gives CAWSVGLAGGPQETQYF.

The V and J genes are TRBV25-1 and TRBJ2-2, with 13 bases identical to TRBD2. This CDR3 has 18 amino acids. CDR1 and CDR2 (germline): MGHDK, SYGVNS. V lost 6 bases and J lost 4; bases outside the gene matches: 11. The CDR3 DNA sequence: TGTGCCAGCAGGCCTACTAGCGGGAGGGCCCTCGCCACCGGGGAGCTGTTTTTT. Protein product: CASRPTSGRALATGELFF.

The chain is built from TRBV10-3 and TRBJ2-5, with 12 nucleotides matching TRBD2. Germline-derived CDR1 and CDR2 are ENHRY and SYGVKD. The CDR3 consists of 16 residues. The trim removed 4 bases at V and 2 bases at J, leaving 5 bases unmatched. CDR3 loop: CAISGPGLAGQETQYF. The CDR3 bases are TGTGCCATCAGTGGGCCCGGACTAGCGGGGCAAGAGACCCAGTACTTC.

This chain connects TRBV9 to TRBJ2-5; D perhaps matches TRBD2 (5 bases). V was cut by 3 bases and J by 5 bases, with 8 bases left in between. Germline assignment: CDR1 SGDLS and CDR2 YYNGEE. This CDR3 is 12 amino acids long. The CDR3 DNA sequence: TGTGCCAGCAGCGCTCGAGGGGAGACCCAGTACTTC. Encoded protein: CASSARGETQYF.

The V and J genes are TRBV25-1 and TRBJ2-7; 7 bases line up with TRBD1. CDR1 is MGHDK and CDR2 is SYGVNS in the germline V gene. The CDR3 extends over 15 amino acids. The junction had 7 bases not matched to a gene; V was cut back by 2 bases and J by 3 bases. The CDR3 bases are TGTGCCAGCAGTGAACCCTCGACAGGGATCTACGAGCAGTACTTC. It yields the protein CASSEPSTGIYEQYF.

The V call is TRBV7-2, the J call TRBJ2-3, with 11 bases identical to TRBD2. J was trimmed by 0 bases and V by 10 bases; bases with no gene match: 12. The germline CDR1 and CDR2 sequences are SGHTA and FQGNSA. The CDR3 length is 17 residues. This CDR3 is CAIKNLAGGRSTDTQYF. CDR3 bases: TGTGCCATCAAGAACCTAGCGGGGGGTCGTAGCACAGATACGCAGTATTTT.

This chain uses TRBV6-1 with TRBJ1-6; D gene unclear. The CDR3 is 15 residues long. Trimming shortened V by 6 bases and J by 15 bases, and 24 bases separated the two germline ends. Germline loops: CDR1 MNHNS, CDR2 SASEGT. The CDR3 here is CASRERYEAVLYLHF. CDR3 DNA: TGTGCCAGCAGAGAACGGTACGAGGCGGTCCTATACCTCCACTTT.

V and J are TRBV5-5 and TRBJ1-1, with D perhaps TRBD1 (5 bases). The CDR3 is 13 residues long. CDR1 SGHKS and CDR2 YYEKEE come from the germline V gene (reference sequence). V was trimmed by 0 bases and J by 6 bases, leaving 9 bases between them. The CDR3, as DNA: TGTGCCAGCAGCTTGGTTGGAGGGGCTGAAGCTTTCTTT. This codes for CASSLVGGAEAFF.

The chain combines TRBV28 with TRBJ1-1, with D tentatively TRBD1 (5 bases). V was trimmed by 2 bases and J by 3 bases, leaving 16 bases between them. Germline values: CDR1 MDHEN, CDR2 SYDVKM. This CDR3 has 16 residues. CDR3 region: CASSLRAGSGDTEAFF. The CDR3 nucleotides read TGTGCCAGCAGTTTACGGGCAGGGTCGGGTGACACTGAAGCTTTCTTT.

This chain connects TRBV11-2 to TRBJ2-6; D might be TRBD1 (5 bases). With 5 bases removed from V and 2 bases from J, the gap between germline ends came to 13 bases. This CDR3 has 16 amino acids. CDR1 is SGHAT and CDR2 is FQNNGV in the germline V gene. CDR3 nucleotides: TGTGCCAGCAGCCCCCAGGGAAGAGCTGGGGCCAACGTCCTGACTTTC. Translating it yields CASSPQGRAGANVLTF. The whole variable domain, filled in from reference TRBV11-2 and TRBJ2-6, reads EAGVAQSPRYKIIEKRQSVAFWCNPISGHATLYWYQQILGQGPKLLIQFQNNGVVDDSQLPKDRFSAERLKGVDSTLKIQPAKLEDSAVYLCASSPQGRAGANVLTFGAGSRLTVL.

The CDR3 sequence: CATSLGSSGNTIYF. The CDR3 DNA follows: TGTGCCACTTCCTTGGGGAGCTCTGGAAACACCATATATTTT. The gene calls are TRBV7-8 and TRBJ1-3; D uncertain. The ends were cut back, 10 bases at V and 0 bases at J, with 13 bases in the middle. The CDR3 covers 14 residues. Germline V gene lookup returns CDR1 SGHVS and CDR2 FQNEAQ. Full variable domain (rest looked up from reference TRBV7-8 and TRBJ1-3): GAGVSQSPRYKVAKRGQDVALRCDPISGHVSLFWYQQALGQGPEFLTYFQNEAQLDKSGLPSDRFFAERPEGSVSTLKIQRTQQEDSAVYLCATSLGSSGNTIYFGEGSWLTVV.

This clone was found a few times. The CDR3 loop reads CASSLERGLAGKGSTGELFF. DNA for the CDR3: TGCGCCAGCAGCTTGGAAAGGGGACTAGCGGGTAAAGGGAGCACCGGGGAGCTGTTTTTT. V gene TRBV5-1 combines with J gene TRBJ2-2; 12 nucleotides line up with TRBD2. Germline loops: CDR1 SGHRS, CDR2 YFSETQ. The CDR3 consists of 20 residues. V lost 0 bases and J lost 4; bases outside the gene matches: 13.

This clone was detected a few times. J is TRBJ1-2 and V is TRBV28; a possible D gene is TRBD1 (5 bases). The ends were cut back, 1 base at V and 8 bases at J, with 11 bases in the middle. The CDR3 is 13 residues long. Germline V gene lookup returns CDR1 MDHEN and CDR2 SYDVKM. The CDR3 region has the DNA TGTGCCAGCAGTTTATCCGGGGGGAGAGGCTACACCTTC. This codes for CASSLSGGRGYTF.